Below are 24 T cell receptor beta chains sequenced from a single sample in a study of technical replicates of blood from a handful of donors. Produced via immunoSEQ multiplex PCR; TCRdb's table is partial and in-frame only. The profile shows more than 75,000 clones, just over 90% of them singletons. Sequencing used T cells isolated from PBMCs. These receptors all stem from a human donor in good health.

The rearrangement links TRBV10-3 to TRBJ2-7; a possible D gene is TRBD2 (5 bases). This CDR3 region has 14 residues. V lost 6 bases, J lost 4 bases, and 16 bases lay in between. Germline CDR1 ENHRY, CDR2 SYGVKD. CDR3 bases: TGTGCCATCAGCTTGGACTCGAGCGGTTACGAGCAGTACTTC. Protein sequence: CAISLDSSGYEQYF.

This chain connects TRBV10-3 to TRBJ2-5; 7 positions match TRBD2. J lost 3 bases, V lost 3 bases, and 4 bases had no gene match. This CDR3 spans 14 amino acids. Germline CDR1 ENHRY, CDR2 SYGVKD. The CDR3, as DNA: TGTGCCATCAGTGAAAGTCTAGCGGAAGAGACCCAGTACTTC. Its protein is CAISESLAEETQYF.

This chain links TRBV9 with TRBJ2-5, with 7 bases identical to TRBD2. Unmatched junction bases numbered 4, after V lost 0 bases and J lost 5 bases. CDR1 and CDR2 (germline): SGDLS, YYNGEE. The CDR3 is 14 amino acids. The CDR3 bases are TGTGCCAGCAGCGTAGTGGCGGGGGAGGAGACCCAGTACTTC. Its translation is CASSVVAGEETQYF.

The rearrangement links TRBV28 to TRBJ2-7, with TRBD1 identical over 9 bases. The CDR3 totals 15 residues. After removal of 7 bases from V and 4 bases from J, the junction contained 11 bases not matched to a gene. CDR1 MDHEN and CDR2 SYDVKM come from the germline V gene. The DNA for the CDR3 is TGTGCCAGCACCCCCCTTACAGGGGGCAGGTACGAGCAGTACTTC. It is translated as CASTPLTGGRYEQYF.

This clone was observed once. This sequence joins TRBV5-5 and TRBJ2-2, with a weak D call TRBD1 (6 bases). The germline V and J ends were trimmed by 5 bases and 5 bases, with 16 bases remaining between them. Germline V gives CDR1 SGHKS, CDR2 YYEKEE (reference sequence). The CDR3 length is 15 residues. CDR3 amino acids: CASSLGTLGTGELFF. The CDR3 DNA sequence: TGTGCCAGCAGTCTTGGGACACTGGGGACCGGGGAGCTGTTTTTT.

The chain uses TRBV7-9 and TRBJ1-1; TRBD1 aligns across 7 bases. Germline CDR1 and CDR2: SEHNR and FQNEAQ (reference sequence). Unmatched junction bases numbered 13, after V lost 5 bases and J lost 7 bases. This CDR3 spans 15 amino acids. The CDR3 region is CASSNTNRGRNEAFF. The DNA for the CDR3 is TGTGCCAGCAGCAATACGAACAGGGGCAGGAATGAAGCTTTCTTT.

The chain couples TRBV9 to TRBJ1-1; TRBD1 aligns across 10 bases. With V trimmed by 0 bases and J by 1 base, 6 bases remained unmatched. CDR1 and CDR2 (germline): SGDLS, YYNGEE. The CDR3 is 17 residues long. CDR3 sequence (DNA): TGTGCCAGCAGCGTAGAGGGGACAGGGGCCTGGAACACTGAAGCTTTCTTT. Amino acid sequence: CASSVEGTGAWNTEAFF.

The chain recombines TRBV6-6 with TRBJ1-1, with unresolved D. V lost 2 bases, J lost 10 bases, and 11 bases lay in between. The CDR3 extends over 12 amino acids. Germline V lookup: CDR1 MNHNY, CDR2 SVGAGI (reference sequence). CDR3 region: CASSYLLGRAFF. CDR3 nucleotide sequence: TGTGCCAGCAGTTACCTACTAGGACGAGCTTTCTTT.

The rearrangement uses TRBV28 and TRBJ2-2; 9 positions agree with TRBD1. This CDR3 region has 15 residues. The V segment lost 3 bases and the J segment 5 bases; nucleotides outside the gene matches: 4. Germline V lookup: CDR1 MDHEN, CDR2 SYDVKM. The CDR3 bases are TGTGCCAGCAGTTTGCTACAGGGGGCGACCGGGGAGCTGTTTTTT. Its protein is CASSLLQGATGELFF.

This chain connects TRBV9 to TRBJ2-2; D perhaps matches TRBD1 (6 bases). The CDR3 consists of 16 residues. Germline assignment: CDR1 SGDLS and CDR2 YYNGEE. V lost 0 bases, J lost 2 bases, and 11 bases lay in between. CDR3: CASSVVGRGNTGELFF. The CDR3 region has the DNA TGTGCCAGCAGCGTAGTAGGCAGGGGAAACACCGGGGAGCTGTTTTTT.

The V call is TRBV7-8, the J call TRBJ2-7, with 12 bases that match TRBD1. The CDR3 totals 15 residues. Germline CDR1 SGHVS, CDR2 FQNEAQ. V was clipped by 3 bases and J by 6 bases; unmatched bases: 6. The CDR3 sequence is CASSFRDRGLREQYF. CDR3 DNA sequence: TGTGCCAGCAGCTTCCGGGACAGGGGGCTTCGCGAGCAGTACTTC.

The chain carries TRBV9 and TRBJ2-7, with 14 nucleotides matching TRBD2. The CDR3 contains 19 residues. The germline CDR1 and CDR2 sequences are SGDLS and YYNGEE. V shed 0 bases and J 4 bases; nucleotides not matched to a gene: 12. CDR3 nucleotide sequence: TGTGCCAGCAGCGTAGCTGACCCGGGACTAGCGGGAGTTAGGTACGAGCAGTACTTC. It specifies CASSVADPGLAGVRYEQYF.

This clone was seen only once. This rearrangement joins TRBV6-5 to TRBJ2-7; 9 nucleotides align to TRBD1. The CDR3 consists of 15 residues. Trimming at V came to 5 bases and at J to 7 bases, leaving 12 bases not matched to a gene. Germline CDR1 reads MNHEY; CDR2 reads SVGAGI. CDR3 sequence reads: CASSKGGTGIVEQYF. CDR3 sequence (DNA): TGTGCCAGCAGTAAAGGGGGGACAGGGATTGTTGAGCAGTACTTC.

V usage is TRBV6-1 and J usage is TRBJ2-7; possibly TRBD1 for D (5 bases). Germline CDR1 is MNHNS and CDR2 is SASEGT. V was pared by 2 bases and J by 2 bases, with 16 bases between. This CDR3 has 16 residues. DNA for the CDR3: TGTGCCAGCAGTGAACTGGTCGCTGGGGCTACCTACGAGCAGTACTTC. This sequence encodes CASSELVAGATYEQYF.

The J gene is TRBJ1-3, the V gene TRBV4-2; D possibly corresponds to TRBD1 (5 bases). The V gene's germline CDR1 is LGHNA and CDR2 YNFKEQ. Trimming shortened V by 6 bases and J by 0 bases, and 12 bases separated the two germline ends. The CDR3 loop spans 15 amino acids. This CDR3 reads CASSPPGDSGNTIYF. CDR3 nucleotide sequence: TGTGCCAGCAGTCCCCCGGGGGACTCTGGAAACACCATATATTTT.

CDR3 bases: TGTGCCAGCAGCTTGGTTCAGGGATTCGATGAGCAGTTCTTC. Amino acid sequence: CASSLVQGFDEQFF. This rearrangement joins TRBV5-4 to TRBJ2-1, with TRBD1 as a possible D gene (5 bases). This CDR3 has 14 residues. Germline V lookup: CDR1 SGHNT, CDR2 YYREEE (reference sequence). V gave up 0 bases and J gave up 8 bases, with 12 bases separating them.

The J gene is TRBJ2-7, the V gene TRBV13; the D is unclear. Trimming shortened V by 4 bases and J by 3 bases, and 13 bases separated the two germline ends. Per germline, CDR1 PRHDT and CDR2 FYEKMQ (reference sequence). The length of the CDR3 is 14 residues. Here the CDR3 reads CASSSQNQIYEQYF. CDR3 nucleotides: TGTGCCAGCAGCTCCCAAAACCAGATCTACGAGCAGTACTTC.

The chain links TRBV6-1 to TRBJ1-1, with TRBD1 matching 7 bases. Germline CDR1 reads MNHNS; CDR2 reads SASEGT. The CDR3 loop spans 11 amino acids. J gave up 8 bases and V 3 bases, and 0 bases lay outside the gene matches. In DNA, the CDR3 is TGTGCCAGCAGTGAGACAGGGGAAGCTTTCTTT. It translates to CASSETGEAFF.

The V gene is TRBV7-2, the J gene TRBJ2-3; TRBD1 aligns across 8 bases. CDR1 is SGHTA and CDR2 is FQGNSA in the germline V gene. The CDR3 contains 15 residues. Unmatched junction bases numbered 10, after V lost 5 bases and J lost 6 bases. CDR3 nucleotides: TGTGCCAGCAGCCCCGGACAGGGCCATTATGATACGCAGTATTTT. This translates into CASSPGQGHYDTQYF.

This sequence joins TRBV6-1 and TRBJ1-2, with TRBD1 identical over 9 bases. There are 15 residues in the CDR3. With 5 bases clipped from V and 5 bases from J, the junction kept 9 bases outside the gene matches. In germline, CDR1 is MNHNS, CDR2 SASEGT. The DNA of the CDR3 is TGTGCCAGCAGTACACAGGGGGCTCTTGGGTATGGCTACACCTTC. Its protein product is CASSTQGALGYGYTF.

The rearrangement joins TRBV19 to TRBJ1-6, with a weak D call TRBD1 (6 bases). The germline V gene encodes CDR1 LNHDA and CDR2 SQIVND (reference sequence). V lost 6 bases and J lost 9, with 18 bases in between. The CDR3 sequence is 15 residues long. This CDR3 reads CASSERGQASSPLHF. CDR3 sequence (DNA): TGTGCCAGTAGCGAGCGGGGGCAGGCTAGTTCACCCCTCCACTTT. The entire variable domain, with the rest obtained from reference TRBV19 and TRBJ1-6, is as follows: DGGITQSPKYLFRKEGQNVTLSCEQNLNHDAMYWYRQDPGQGLRLIYYSQIVNDFQKGDIAEGYSVSREKKESFPLTVTSAQKNPTAFYLCASSERGQASSPLHFGNGTRLTVT.

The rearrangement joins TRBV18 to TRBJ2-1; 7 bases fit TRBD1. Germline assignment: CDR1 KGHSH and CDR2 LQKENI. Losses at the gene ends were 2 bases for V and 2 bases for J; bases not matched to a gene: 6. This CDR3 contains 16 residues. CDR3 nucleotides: TGTGCCAGCTCACCATCGCGACAGGGCCCCTACAATGAGCAGTTCTTC. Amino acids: CASSPSRQGPYNEQFF.

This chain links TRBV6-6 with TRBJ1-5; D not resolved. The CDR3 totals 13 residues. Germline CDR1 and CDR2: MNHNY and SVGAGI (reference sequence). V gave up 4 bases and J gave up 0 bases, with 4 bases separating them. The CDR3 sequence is CASSLNSNQPQHF. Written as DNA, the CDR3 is TGTGCCAGCAGTTTAAATAGCAATCAGCCCCAGCATTTT.

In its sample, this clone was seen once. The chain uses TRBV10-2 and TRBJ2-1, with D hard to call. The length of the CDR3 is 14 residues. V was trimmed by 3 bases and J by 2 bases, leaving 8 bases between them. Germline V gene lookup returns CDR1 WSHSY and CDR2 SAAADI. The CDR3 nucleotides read TGCGCCAGCAGTGAACGGCTAGCCTACAATGAGCAGTTCTTC. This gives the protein CASSERLAYNEQFF.